This T cell receptor (beta chain) was found in a study of human T cells and chemical hapten exposure. Each CDR3 protein gets one entry after TCRdb re-called the RACE reads with MiXCR. The profile shows more than 70,000 distinct CDR3 sequences, 9.5% to 13% of them singletons. Time point denoted: patch test 3, about 24 weeks after DPC sensitization. Treatment specified: therapeutic diphenylcyclopropenone sensitization with weekly scalp DPC. Extraction of total RNA was performed on unfractionated whole blood. This clonotype was found a few times. Material: whole blood, obtained in connection with sensitization to the hapten diphenylcyclopropenone (DPC). The receptor's source is a woman in her twenties or thirties with alopecia areata. Some clones in this sample may be carry-over from other donors' samples.

Here the CDR3 DNA reads TGTGCCAGCAGTTACTCGATTGAAGGGCGTACGCAGTATTTT. Its translation is CASSYSIEGRTQYF. The V and J genes are TRBV6-5 and TRBJ2-3, with D unclear. The germline V gene has CDR1 MNHEY and CDR2 SVGAGI. The V gene lost 0 bases and the J gene lost 8 bases, with 12 bases spanning the gap. The CDR3 runs to 14 residues.